This TCR beta chain was sequenced in a study of early T cells in non-severe SARS-CoV-2 infection. Study details: The authors sequenced bulk RNA from unsorted whole blood, leaving chains unpaired. The study, taken as a whole, reports: Matches to VDJdb favored anti-spike CD8 responses and missed private and CD4 specificities.

On this clonotype: Antigen unknown. This may arise from a read error, as a much more abundant clone is one base away.

CDR3 length equals 14 residues. Germline CDR1 is KGHSH and CDR2 is LQKENI. The protocol attached unique molecular identifiers to individual cDNA molecules. Via MiXCR, TCRdb re-called the 5' RACE reads, giving one row per CDR3 protein. The data contain tens of thousands of distinct CDR3 sequences, roughly 10% of them seen just once; the ten biggest clones take up 6.5%. This chain connects TRBV18 to TRBJ2-7, with D perhaps being TRBD1 or TRBD2 (5 bases each). This clonotype was sampled from an adult who was a healthcare worker with PCR-confirmed SARS-CoV-2 infection or an uninfected control (not recorded which). Sequenced: whole blood. CDR3 in amino acids: CASSPSGTTYKQYF. CDR3 DNA: TGTGCCAGCTCACCATCCGGGACCACCTACAAGCAGTACTTC.